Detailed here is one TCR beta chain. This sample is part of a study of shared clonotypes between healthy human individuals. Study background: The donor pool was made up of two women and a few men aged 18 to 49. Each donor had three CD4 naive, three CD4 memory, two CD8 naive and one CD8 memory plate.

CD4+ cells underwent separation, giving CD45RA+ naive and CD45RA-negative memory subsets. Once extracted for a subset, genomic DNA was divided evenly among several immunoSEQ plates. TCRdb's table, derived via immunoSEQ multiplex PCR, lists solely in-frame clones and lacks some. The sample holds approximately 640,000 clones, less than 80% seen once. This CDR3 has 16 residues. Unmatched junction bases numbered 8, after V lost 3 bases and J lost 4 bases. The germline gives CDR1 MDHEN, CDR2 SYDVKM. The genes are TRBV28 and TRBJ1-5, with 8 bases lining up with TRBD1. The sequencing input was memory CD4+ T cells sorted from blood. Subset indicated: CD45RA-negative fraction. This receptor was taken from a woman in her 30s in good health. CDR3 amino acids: CASSFRQGRVNQPQHF. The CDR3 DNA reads TGTGCCAGCAGTTTCAGACAGGGGAGAGTTAATCAGCCCCAGCATTTT.